This entry lists 13 T cell receptor beta chains sequenced from one sample in a study of blood T cell repertoires in COVID-19. TCRdb's copy holds only in-frame clones and misses some; the assay was immunoSEQ multiplex PCR. The sample yields approximately 170,000 clones, approximately 84% seen once. Sequencing was carried out using peripheral blood. These receptors came from a man aged 35 to 55 who had recovered from COVID-19.

V usage is TRBV4-3 and J usage is TRBJ2-7; 7 bases line up with TRBD1. Germline lookup yields CDR1 LGHNA and CDR2 YSLEER. The CDR3 extends over 14 amino acids. The V and J ends lost 4 bases and 3 bases, in that order; junction bases with no gene match: 6. The CDR3: CASSRRQGNYEQYF. The DNA for the CDR3 is TGCGCCAGCAGCCGTAGACAGGGTAACTACGAGCAGTACTTC.

V usage is TRBV6-2 or TRBV6-3 and J usage is TRBJ2-2, with 8 bases identical to TRBD1. CDR1 MNHEY and CDR2 SVGEGT come from the germline V gene. With 6 bases clipped from V and 2 bases from J, the junction kept 14 bases outside the gene matches. The CDR3 sequence is 18 residues long. This CDR3 is CASSRTGRLARNTGELFF. CDR3 nucleotide sequence: TGTGCCAGCAGCCGGACAGGGAGGCTAGCTCGAAACACCGGGGAGCTGTTTTTT.

The V call is TRBV19, the J call TRBJ1-5, with a tentative D call TRBD1 (5 bases). Trimming took 3 bases from V and 7 from J, leaving 10 bases between them. Germline V gene data show CDR1 as LNHDA and CDR2 as SQIVND (reference sequence). The CDR3 extends over 13 amino acids. The CDR3 sequence: CASSIQTGQPQHF. For the CDR3, the DNA is TGTGCCAGTAGTATCCAAACAGGACAGCCCCAGCATTTT.

This chain connects TRBV18 to TRBJ2-3, with TRBD2 matching over 11 bases. The germline V gene encodes CDR1 KGHSH and CDR2 LQKENI. This CDR3 contains 15 residues. V lost 4 bases and J lost 4; bases outside the gene matches: 4. The DNA of the CDR3 is TGTGCCAGCTCACAGACTAGCGGGGCAGCAGATACGCAGTATTTT. It translates to CASSQTSGAADTQYF.

For this clone: Germline is not matched at one junction end, which may reflect a read error. The rearrangement links TRBV7-7 to TRBJ1-5; D unclear. The CDR3 length is 13 residues. Germline lookup yields CDR1 SSHAT and CDR2 FNYEAQ (reference sequence). This chain's CDR3 is CASSLVAGQPQHF. For the CDR3, the DNA is TGTGCTAGCAGCTTAGTGGCAGGCCAGCCCCAGCATTTT.

The sample holds a few counts of this clone. The genes are TRBV10-3 and TRBJ2-3, with TRBD2 matching over 9 bases. V lost 7 bases to trimming and J lost 5 bases; unmatched junction nucleotides: 4. The CDR3 is made up of 13 amino acids. Germline assignment: CDR1 ENHRY and CDR2 SYGVKD. CDR3: CAIKAGGGDTQYF. Written as DNA, the CDR3 is TGTGCCATCAAGGCGGGGGGGGGAGATACGCAGTATTTT.

This clone appeared a few times. The CDR3 nucleotides read TGTGCCAGCTCACCGGGAGCCGGCCGCACAGATACGCAGTATTTT. This gives the protein CASSPGAGRTDTQYF. The chain employs TRBV18 and TRBJ2-3, with D possibly TRBD2 on 5 matching bases. This CDR3 spans 15 amino acids. Germline loops: CDR1 KGHSH, CDR2 LQKENI. Trimming stripped 3 bases from V and 1 base from J, with 11 bases between.

The V and J genes are TRBV2 and TRBJ2-5; the match to TRBD1 covers 8 bases. Germline V gene sequence: CDR1 SNHLY, CDR2 FYNNEI. CDR3 size: 15 residues. The J segment lost 2 bases and the V segment lost 0 bases, leaving 2 bases of the junction unmatched. Here the CDR3 DNA reads TGTGCCAGCAGTGAAGCGGACAGGGCTCAAGAGACCCAGTACTTC. As protein: CASSEADRAQETQYF. Together with reference TRBV2 and TRBJ2-5, the CDR3 gives the full variable domain: EPEVTQTPSHQVTQMGQEVILRCVPISNHLYFYWYRQILGQKVEFLVSFYNNEISEKSEIFDDQFSVERPDGSNFTLKIRSTKLEDSAMYFCASSEADRAQETQYFGPGTRLLVL.

The genes are TRBV5-1 and TRBJ1-2, with TRBD1 identical over 7 bases. In germline, CDR1 is SGHRS, CDR2 YFSETQ. The CDR3 is 12 amino acids. The junction had 1 base not matched to a gene; V was cut back by 2 bases and J by 6 bases. The CDR3 spells CASSLGQDGYTF. The CDR3 DNA reads TGCGCCAGCAGCTTAGGACAGGATGGCTACACCTTC.

This clone showed up just a few times. The chain combines TRBV4-3 with TRBJ2-7, with 9 bases that match TRBD2. Trimming removed 0 bases from V and 3 bases from J; junction bases left unmatched: 15. Germline assignment: CDR1 LGHNA and CDR2 YSLEER. The CDR3 is made up of 19 amino acids. The CDR3 region has the DNA TGCGCCAGCAGCCAAGAAGGAGCGGGGGGCCTAACGGCGGGCTACGAGCAGTACTTC. It translates to CASSQEGAGGLTAGYEQYF.

The chain carries TRBV19 and TRBJ1-4; D remains unclear. The V gene's germline CDR1 is LNHDA and CDR2 SQIVND (reference sequence). The V end lost 3 bases, the J end lost 0 bases, and 8 bases lay between the germline ends. The length of the CDR3 is 15 residues. CDR3 protein: CASSMNGATNEKLFF. The CDR3 DNA reads as TGTGCCAGTAGTATGAACGGGGCAACTAATGAAAAACTGTTTTTT.

This rearrangement joins TRBV14 to TRBJ2-2; no clear D. Trimming cost V 2 bases and J 4 bases, with 11 bases left between them. Germline V CDR1 and CDR2: SGHDN, FVKESK. The CDR3 runs 15 residues. The CDR3 sequence: CASSQFSSGTGELFF. The CDR3 DNA reads as TGTGCCAGCAGCCAATTTAGCAGTGGCACCGGGGAGCTGTTTTTT. Drawing the rest from reference TRBV14 and TRBJ2-2, the complete variable domain is EAGVTQFPSHSVIEKGQTVTLRCDPISGHDNLYWYRRVMGKEIKFLLHFVKESKQDESGMPNNRFLAERTGGTYSTLKVQPAELEDSGVYFCASSQFSSGTGELFFGEGSRLTVL.

V and J are TRBV6-5 and TRBJ1-5; no clear D gene. Trimming stripped 4 bases from V and 5 bases from J, with 12 bases between. The length of the CDR3 is 14 residues. CDR1 and CDR2 from the germline V gene are MNHEY and SVGAGI. CDR3 sequence reads: CASSSVPMYQPQHF. In nucleotides, the CDR3 is TGTGCCAGCAGTTCGGTGCCGATGTATCAGCCCCAGCATTTT.